This passage covers 3 T cell receptor beta chains from one sample sequenced in a study of identical twins. TCRdb re-called the 5' RACE reads through MiXCR, storing one row per CDR3 protein. The sample contains 150,000 or so distinct CDR3 sequences, under 4.5% of which appear only once. The specimen sequenced was memory T cells sorted from blood. These receptors came from a man younger than 35 in good health.

This clonotype was seen repeatedly, ten times or more. V and J are TRBV20-1 and TRBJ1-1; TRBD1 matches 8 bases. From germline, CDR1 is DFQATT and CDR2 SNEGSKA (reference sequence). CDR3 length: 13 amino acids. V lost 6 bases to trimming and J lost 0 bases; unmatched junction nucleotides: 3. CDR3 coding DNA: TGCAGTGCGGTCAGGGGGCTGAACACTGAAGCTTTCTTT. Encoded protein: CSAVRGLNTEAFF.

Many counts were recorded for this clonotype. The J gene is TRBJ1-2, the V gene TRBV18, with no clear D. Trimming took 5 bases from V and 14 from J, leaving 18 bases between them. Germline assignment: CDR1 KGHSH and CDR2 LQKENI. This CDR3 contains 12 residues. The CDR3 nucleotides are TGTGCCAGCTCATCTCAACCTTCCTCCCCGACCTTC. Translated, it gives CASSSQPSSPTF. Using reference TRBV18 and TRBJ1-2 for the parts outside the CDR3, the full variable domain is NAGVMQNPRHLVRRRGQEARLRCSPMKGHSHVYWYRQLPEEGLKFMVYLQKENIIDESGMPKERFSAEFPKEGPSILRIQQVVRGDSAAYFCASSSQPSSPTFGSGTRLTVV.

This clonotype was seen repeatedly, ten times or more. V and J are TRBV7-2 and TRBJ1-2; D is uncertain. This CDR3 has 11 residues. Trimming pared 4 bases from V and 4 bases from J, leaving 4 bases between. The germline gives CDR1 SGHTA, CDR2 FQGNSA. The chain's CDR3 is CASSWIYGYTF. CDR3 coding DNA: TGTGCCAGCAGCTGGATCTATGGCTACACCTTC. Full variable domain (missing parts from reference TRBV7-2 and TRBJ1-2): GAGVSQSPSNKVTEKGKDVELRCDPISGHTALYWYRQSLGQGLEFLIYFQGNSAPDKSGLPSDRFSAERTGGSVSTLTIQRTQQEDSAVYLCASSWIYGYTFGSGTRLTVV.